Given below is one T cell receptor beta chain in context. The sample is drawn from a study of blood T cell repertoires in COVID-19. Study-wide context: COVID-19 samples, acute and convalescent, were from the United States, Italy and Spain. PBMCs, B-cell-depleted T cells, or T cells provided the cDNA or gDNA that made up the material.

Per the original methods: Amplified reference gene primers provided the basis for estimating nucleated cell counts. Clones were read by immunoSEQ multiplex PCR, and TCRdb kept only the in-frame ones, dropping some. That table gives V, J and clone size, and the DNA gave D and trimming. The sample holds some 250,000 clones, 75% to 90% seen once. The CDR3 runs 15 residues. V lost 3 bases, J lost 7 bases, and 5 bases stayed unmatched. The V gene's germline CDR1 is LNHDA and CDR2 SQIVND (reference sequence). The TCR originated in a woman aged 55-75 years with active or convalescent COVID-19. The sequenced material came from peripheral blood. This chain joins TRBV19 and TRBJ1-6; 8 nucleotides align to TRBD1. CDR3 sequence reads: CASSIGQGENSPLHF. Here the CDR3 DNA reads TGTGCCAGTAGTATCGGACAGGGCGAAAATTCACCCCTCCACTTT.